A selection of T cell receptor beta chains follows, all from one sample in a study of CD4 T cells in relation to SARS-CoV-2 and coronaviruses. Clones were sequenced by immunoSEQ multiplex PCR, and TCRdb holds only the in-frame ones, with some missing. Here the sample spans approximately 50,000 clones, under 95% being singletons. Sequenced sample: naive CD4+ T cells from PBMCs. The receptors come from an adult with COVID-19. Both conserved end residues are part of each CDR3. D genes are given only for firm matches. Clone size is given for some rows only: seen once, a few or many times, or a class if the clone is expanded.

v_call,j_call,d_call,clone_size,cdr3_aa
TRBV6-5,TRBJ2-1,.,.,CASSYSRNPSGNEQFF
TRBV3-1/TRBV3-2,TRBJ2-5,TRBD2,.,CASSQKAGGVGSGQETQYF
TRBV29-1,TRBJ1-1,TRBD1,.,CSVRRTGRGDTEAFF
TRBV24-1,TRBJ2-3,.,.,CATSDPRLADTQYF
TRBV5-1,TRBJ2-5,.,once,CASSLGGGGETQYF
TRBV6-5,TRBJ2-5,TRBD1,once,CASSYLGQGREETQYF
TRBV2,TRBJ2-1,.,.,CALHRDEADNEQFF
TRBV2,TRBJ2-7,TRBD2,.,CASSELGGFSYEQYF
TRBV10-3,TRBJ1-2,.,.,CAIHPGTANYGYTF
TRBV28,TRBJ1-6,.,.,CASNGNSPLHF
TRBV30,TRBJ2-7,TRBD2,once,CAWSPPGTFPWGLAGKSGYEQYF
TRBV12-3/TRBV12-4,TRBJ2-1,.,.,CASSLLDEQFF
TRBV6-5,TRBJ2-5,TRBD1,.,CASTHRGITETQYF
TRBV10-3,TRBJ2-3,.,.,CAISDRAASGTDTQYF
TRBV7-9,TRBJ2-3,.,once,CASSLVEYTDTQYF
TRBV9,TRBJ2-3,.,.,CASSVGTTDTQYF
TRBV18,TRBJ2-2,.,.,CASSPEGDGELFF
TRBV6-1,TRBJ1-6,TRBD1,.,CASSEHQTTGLRGNSPLHF